A selection of T cell receptor beta chains follows, all from one sample in a study of T cell changes during pregnancy in multiple sclerosis. The assay was immunoSEQ multiplex PCR, and TCRdb's table has in-frame clones only and misses some. The sample contains about 50,000 clones, 85% to 95% of which appear only once. The sample in question was CD4+ T cells from peripheral blood mononuclear cells, obtained in the third trimester of pregnancy. The receptors come from a female donor with multiple sclerosis, enrolled in a pregnancy study. Each CDR3 is given with its conserved first and last residue. The order of the fields is J gene, D gene, CDR3 length, clone size, V gene, CDR3 DNA, CDR3 protein. The D gene is left open where the match is weak. Some rows mark clone size as missing; the rest say once, few, many or name a class of expanded clone.

J gene: TRBJ2-2
D gene: TRBD1
CDR3 length: 16
clone size: NA
V gene: TRBV19
CDR3 DNA: TGTGCCAGTAGTATAGGAGGACAGGGGTACACCGGGGAGCTGTTTTTT
CDR3 protein: CASSIGGQGYTGELFF

J gene: TRBJ2-7
D gene: NA
CDR3 length: 14
clone size: NA
V gene: TRBV7-8
CDR3 DNA: TGTGCCAGCAGCCTAGGAGGACAGAACTACGAGCAGTACTTC
CDR3 protein: CASSLGGQNYEQYF

J gene: TRBJ2-3
D gene: TRBD1
CDR3 length: 15
clone size: NA
V gene: TRBV27
CDR3 DNA: TGTGCCAGCAGGCCCCGGGACAGAGTCACAGATACGCAGTATTTT
CDR3 protein: CASRPRDRVTDTQYF

J gene: TRBJ1-4
D gene: TRBD1
CDR3 length: 18
clone size: NA
V gene: TRBV7-6
CDR3 DNA: TGTGCCAGCAGCTTAGCGAGATTCCAGGGGGCAGCTAATGAAAAACTGTTTTTT
CDR3 protein: CASSLARFQGAANEKLFF

J gene: TRBJ2-1
D gene: NA
CDR3 length: 15
clone size: NA
V gene: TRBV7-3
CDR3 DNA: TGTGCCAGCAGCTTAACAACTAACTCCTACAATGAGCAGTTCTTC
CDR3 protein: CASSLTTNSYNEQFF

J gene: TRBJ2-7
D gene: NA
CDR3 length: 15
clone size: NA
V gene: TRBV7-9
CDR3 DNA: TGTGCCAGCAGCTTCCGGGATAAGGCAACCTACGAGCAGTACTTC
CDR3 protein: CASSFRDKATYEQYF

J gene: TRBJ2-5
D gene: NA
CDR3 length: 12
clone size: NA
V gene: TRBV7-3
CDR3 DNA: TGTGCCAGCGGACTCCACCAAGAGACCCAGTACTTC
CDR3 protein: CASGLHQETQYF

J gene: TRBJ1-2
D gene: TRBD1
CDR3 length: 16
clone size: NA
V gene: TRBV5-8
CDR3 DNA: TGTGCCAGCAGCTTGGGGACAGGGGCTCTTTCCCATGGCTACACCTTC
CDR3 protein: CASSLGTGALSHGYTF

J gene: TRBJ1-2
D gene: TRBD1
CDR3 length: 14
clone size: NA
V gene: TRBV2
CDR3 DNA: TGTGCCAGCAGGGAGGGACAGTCTAACTATGGCTACACCTTC
CDR3 protein: CASREGQSNYGYTF

J gene: TRBJ2-2
D gene: NA
CDR3 length: 15
clone size: NA
V gene: TRBV9
CDR3 DNA: TGTGCCAGCAGCGTAGGGCGGATTGGCACCGGGGAGCTGTTTTTT
CDR3 protein: CASSVGRIGTGELFF

J gene: TRBJ1-6
D gene: NA
CDR3 length: 17
clone size: once
V gene: TRBV7-2
CDR3 DNA: TGTGCCAGCAGCTTATGGTCCTGGACAGCGAATAATTCACCCCTCCACTTT
CDR3 protein: CASSLWSWTANNSPLHF

J gene: TRBJ1-1
D gene: NA
CDR3 length: 15
clone size: NA
V gene: TRBV18
CDR3 DNA: TGTGCCAGCTCACCATGGGGCAGCATGAACACTGAAGCTTTCTTT
CDR3 protein: CASSPWGSMNTEAFF

J gene: TRBJ1-5
D gene: NA
CDR3 length: 20
clone size: NA
V gene: TRBV19
CDR3 DNA: TGTGCCAGTAGTATAGATCATCGAGGGTTAGGCCCCGTCTCTTATCAGCCCCAGCATTTT
CDR3 protein: CASSIDHRGLGPVSYQPQHF

J gene: TRBJ2-5
D gene: TRBD1
CDR3 length: 15
clone size: NA
V gene: TRBV7-3
CDR3 DNA: TGTGCCAGCAGCTTAGACAGGGGGCCTCAAGAGACCCAGTACTTC
CDR3 protein: CASSLDRGPQETQYF

J gene: TRBJ2-7
D gene: NA
CDR3 length: 11
clone size: once
V gene: TRBV11-2
CDR3 DNA: TGTGCCAGCAGCTTAGAGGACAAGCAGTACTTC
CDR3 protein: CASSLEDKQYF

J gene: TRBJ1-2
D gene: NA
CDR3 length: 14
clone size: NA
V gene: TRBV18
CDR3 DNA: TGTGCCAGCTCACCAGGAACAGAAACCTATGGCTACACCTTC
CDR3 protein: CASSPGTETYGYTF

J gene: TRBJ2-2
D gene: TRBD2
CDR3 length: 18
clone size: NA
V gene: TRBV5-4
CDR3 DNA: TGTGCCAGCAGTTCCGGGACTAGCGGGGGGGCAGGGACCGGGGAGCTGTTTTTT
CDR3 protein: CASSSGTSGGAGTGELFF

J gene: TRBJ2-1
D gene: TRBD1
CDR3 length: 13
clone size: NA
V gene: TRBV12-5
CDR3 DNA: TGTGCTAGTGGTTTGTCGGGACAGGGCAAAAAGTTCTTC
CDR3 protein: CASGLSGQGKKFF

J gene: TRBJ2-6
D gene: NA
CDR3 length: 17
clone size: NA
V gene: TRBV19
CDR3 DNA: TGTGCCAGTAGTATAATGGGCAGGGTGACTGGGGCCAACGTCCTGACTTTC
CDR3 protein: CASSIMGRVTGANVLTF

J gene: TRBJ1-2
D gene: TRBD1
CDR3 length: 16
clone size: NA
V gene: TRBV4-2
CDR3 DNA: TGTGCCAGCAGCCGGGAGGGACAGGCGGCATGGTATGGCTACACCTTC
CDR3 protein: CASSREGQAAWYGYTF

J gene: TRBJ2-5
D gene: NA
CDR3 length: 14
clone size: NA
V gene: TRBV15
CDR3 DNA: TGTGCCACCAGCAGGGGAACAAGGGGAGAGACCCAGTACTTC
CDR3 protein: CATSRGTRGETQYF

J gene: TRBJ2-3
D gene: NA
CDR3 length: 17
clone size: NA
V gene: TRBV15
CDR3 DNA: TGTGCCACCAGCAGCCCCGGGGTGGGGTCTAGCACAGATACGCAGTATTTT
CDR3 protein: CATSSPGVGSSTDTQYF

J gene: TRBJ1-6
D gene: TRBD1
CDR3 length: 16
clone size: NA
V gene: TRBV19
CDR3 DNA: TGTGCCAGTAGCCCCCCTGGCAGGGGGCTCAATTCACCCCTCCACTTT
CDR3 protein: CASSPPGRGLNSPLHF

J gene: TRBJ2-3
D gene: NA
CDR3 length: 16
clone size: NA
V gene: TRBV15
CDR3 DNA: TGTGCCACCAGCTCCCGGATCCGAGGCAGCACAGATACGCAGTATTTT
CDR3 protein: CATSSRIRGSTDTQYF

J gene: TRBJ2-7
D gene: NA
CDR3 length: 15
clone size: NA
V gene: TRBV6-6
CDR3 DNA: TGTGCCAGCAGTTACACCCGAGGCAGCTCCTACGAGCAGTACTTC
CDR3 protein: CASSYTRGSSYEQYF

J gene: TRBJ2-3
D gene: NA
CDR3 length: 14
clone size: NA
V gene: TRBV15
CDR3 DNA: TGTGCCACCAGCAGAGACACTACAACAGATACGCAGTATTTT
CDR3 protein: CATSRDTTTDTQYF

J gene: TRBJ2-3
D gene: NA
CDR3 length: 17
clone size: NA
V gene: TRBV19
CDR3 DNA: TGTGCCAGTAGTATCCCAACGACAGGTACTAGCACAGATACGCAGTATTTT
CDR3 protein: CASSIPTTGTSTDTQYF

J gene: TRBJ2-3
D gene: TRBD2
CDR3 length: 16
clone size: NA
V gene: TRBV9
CDR3 DNA: TGTGCCAGCAGCTCCGGGACTAGCGTGGTTGCAGATACGCAGTATTTT
CDR3 protein: CASSSGTSVVADTQYF

J gene: TRBJ1-2
D gene: NA
CDR3 length: 13
clone size: NA
V gene: TRBV9
CDR3 DNA: TGTGCCAGCAGCGTAGGGCAAAACTATGGCTACACCTTC
CDR3 protein: CASSVGQNYGYTF